These T cell receptor beta chains were read from a single sample in a study of cytotoxic CD8 clonotypes in ibrutinib-treated CLL. TCRdb's copy holds only in-frame clones and misses some; the assay was immunoSEQ multiplex PCR. In the table there are 250,000 to 350,000 clones, about 72% of which are singletons. Sample: PBMCs, taken at disease progression, from a patient treated with ibrutinib. Receptors were obtained from a human donor with chronic lymphocytic leukemia. CDR3s include the opening cysteine and the closing phenylalanine or tryptophan. A D gene is named only where the DNA matches it firmly. Only some rows state a clone size, as once, few, many or a class for expanded clones.

d_call	clone_size	v_call	j_call	cdr3_aa	cdr3_nt
.	.	TRBV7-8	TRBJ2-5	CASTRSLQETQYF	TGTGCCAGCACCAGGTCACTTCAAGAGACCCAGTACTTC
TRBD1	.	TRBV5-4	TRBJ1-1	CASSKKDRSAEAFF	TGTGCCAGCAGCAAGAAGGACAGGTCGGCTGAAGCTTTCTTT
TRBD1	.	TRBV10-3	TRBJ2-1	CAIIHTTGIRGNEQFF	TGTGCCATCATTCACACCACGGGAATCAGGGGGAATGAGCAGTTCTTC
.	.	TRBV28	TRBJ2-7	CASSPGFEQYF	TGTGCCAGCAGTCCCGGGTTCGAGCAGTACTTC
TRBD2	few	TRBV2	TRBJ2-5	CASSWRGGQETQYF	TGTGCCAGCTCTTGGCGGGGGGGCCAAGAGACCCAGTACTTC
.	.	TRBV7-2	TRBJ2-7	CASSLDIQVYEQYF	TGTGCCAGCAGCTTAGATATACAGGTCTACGAGCAGTACTTC
TRBD1	.	TRBV5-6	TRBJ1-2	CASSFPTGFHGYTF	TGTGCCAGCAGCTTTCCGACAGGGTTTCATGGCTACACCTTC
TRBD2	.	TRBV2	TRBJ2-7	CASSESGSGVYEQYF	TGTGCCAGCAGTGAGTCTGGGAGCGGGGTCTACGAGCAGTACTTC
TRBD2	.	TRBV28	TRBJ2-3	CAIRDWGGTDTQYF	TGTGCCATCCGGGACTGGGGGGGGACAGATACGCAGTATTTT
.	.	TRBV6-5	TRBJ1-5	CASSTAFGSNQPQHF	TGTGCCAGCAGTACCGCCTTTGGAAGCAATCAGCCCCAGCATTTT
.	.	TRBV18	TRBJ1-3	CASSPLREGNTIYF	TGTGCCAGCTCACCACTCAGGGAAGGAAACACCATATATTTT
TRBD2	.	TRBV9	TRBJ2-5	CASSETSGIETQYF	TGTGCCAGCAGCGAGACTAGCGGGATCGAGACCCAGTACTTC
TRBD2	once	TRBV28	TRBJ2-3	CASNALAGGTDTQYF	TGTGCCAGCAATGCGCTAGCGGGAGGCACAGATACGCAGTATTTT
TRBD2	few	TRBV5-1	TRBJ2-7	CASSFPGLATVQYF	TGCGCCAGCAGCTTCCCGGGACTAGCAACCGTGCAGTACTTC
.	few	TRBV18	TRBJ2-2	CASSPLMRTWGTGELFF	TGTGCCAGCTCACCACTTATGAGGACTTGGGGCACCGGGGAGCTGTTTTTT
.	.	TRBV7-3	TRBJ2-3	CASSLSLRKGPDTQYF	TGTGCCAGCAGCTTATCCTTAAGAAAGGGGCCAGATACGCAGTATTTT
.	.	TRBV10-3	TRBJ1-2	CAITPNDGGYGYTF	TGTGCCATCACCCCGAATGACGGGGGCTATGGCTACACCTTC
TRBD2	.	TRBV2	TRBJ2-2	CASRTGLAGGYNTGELFF	TGTGCCAGCAGAACCGGACTAGCGGGAGGGTATAACACCGGGGAGCTGTTTTTT
.	.	TRBV12-5	TRBJ2-1	CASGLVVGSYNEQFF	TGTGCTAGTGGTTTGGTCGTCGGATCTTACAATGAGCAGTTCTTC
.	few	TRBV23-1	TRBJ2-7	CASSQFRDYEQYF	TGCGCCAGCAGTCAATTCAGGGACTACGAGCAGTACTTC
.	.	TRBV6-6	TRBJ1-2	CASTPVIGAYGYTF	TGTGCCAGCACCCCGGTGATAGGGGCCTATGGCTACACCTTC
.	.	TRBV5-5	TRBJ2-7	CASSFLLSYEQYF	TGTGCCAGCAGTTTTTTACTCTCCTACGAGCAGTACTTC
.	.	TRBV18	TRBJ1-2	CASSPYDRRSNYGYTF	TGTGCCAGCTCACCCTACGACAGGAGATCTAACTATGGCTACACCTTC
TRBD2	.	TRBV29-1	TRBJ2-1	CSVEGLAVSSYNEQFF	TGCAGCGTTGAAGGACTAGCGGTCAGCTCCTACAATGAGCAGTTCTTC
.	.	TRBV4-2	TRBJ1-6	CASSLEGDGSPLHF	TGTGCCAGCAGCTTAGAGGGGGACGGTTCACCCCTCCACTTT
.	few	TRBV21-1	TRBJ2-1	CASSGGSLHNEQFF	TGTGCCAGCAGCGGCGGTAGTCTCCACAATGAGCAGTTCTTC
TRBD2	.	TRBV7-2	TRBJ2-7	CASSQDSGSPHEQYF	TGTGCCAGCAGCCAAGATAGCGGGAGTCCCCACGAGCAGTACTTC
.	.	TRBV27	TRBJ1-5	CASSLKAGRQPQHF	TGTGCCAGCAGTTTAAAGGCAGGGCGGCAGCCCCAGCATTTT
TRBD2	.	TRBV6-6	TRBJ2-1	CASSGTGLAGNNEQFF	TGTGCCAGCAGCGGAACCGGACTAGCGGGAAACAATGAGCAGTTCTTC
TRBD1	.	TRBV28	TRBJ1-2	CASSPARTGVYGYTF	TGTGCCAGCAGTCCCGCACGGACAGGAGTTTATGGCTACACCTTC
.	.	TRBV4-3	TRBJ2-4	CASSQESPNAELAKNIQYF	TGCGCCAGCAGCCAAGAATCCCCTAACGCTGAGTTAGCCAAAAACATTCAGTACTTC
TRBD1	.	TRBV7-2	TRBJ2-1	CASSLTGLPEQFF	TGTGCCAGCAGCTTGACAGGGCTCCCTGAGCAGTTCTTC
.	.	TRBV18	TRBJ2-7	CASSPTGSSYEQYF	TGTGCCAGCTCACCGACTGGGAGCTCCTACGAGCAGTACTTC
.	few	TRBV10-1	TRBJ2-7	CASSEQGTEQYF	TGCGCCAGCAGTGAGCAAGGAACCGAGCAGTACTTC
TRBD1	.	TRBV7-2	TRBJ1-1	CASSAGTGNTEAFF	TGTGCCAGCAGCGCCGGGACAGGGAACACTGAAGCTTTCTTT
.	.	TRBV5-4	TRBJ2-1	CASSLETRIEQFF	TGTGCCAGCAGCTTGGAGACCAGGATTGAGCAGTTCTTC
TRBD2	.	TRBV28	TRBJ2-1	CASPPSSGSYNEQFF	TGTGCCAGCCCGCCGAGTAGCGGGAGTTACAATGAGCAGTTCTTC
TRBD1	.	TRBV18	TRBJ1-1	CASSLGTGLMNTEAFF	TGTGCCAGCTCACTCGGGACAGGGTTAATGAACACTGAAGCTTTCTTT
.	.	TRBV9	TRBJ2-2	CASSTRDIATGELFF	TGTGCCAGCAGCACCCGGGACATCGCCACCGGGGAGCTGTTTTTT
TRBD2	.	TRBV7-9	TRBJ2-5	CASSLAASGGQETQYF	TGTGCCAGCAGCTTAGCAGCTAGCGGGGGCCAAGAGACCCAGTACTTC
.	.	TRBV5-1	TRBJ1-2	CASSLSAMGYTF	TGCGCCAGCAGCTTGTCCGCTATGGGCTACACCTTC